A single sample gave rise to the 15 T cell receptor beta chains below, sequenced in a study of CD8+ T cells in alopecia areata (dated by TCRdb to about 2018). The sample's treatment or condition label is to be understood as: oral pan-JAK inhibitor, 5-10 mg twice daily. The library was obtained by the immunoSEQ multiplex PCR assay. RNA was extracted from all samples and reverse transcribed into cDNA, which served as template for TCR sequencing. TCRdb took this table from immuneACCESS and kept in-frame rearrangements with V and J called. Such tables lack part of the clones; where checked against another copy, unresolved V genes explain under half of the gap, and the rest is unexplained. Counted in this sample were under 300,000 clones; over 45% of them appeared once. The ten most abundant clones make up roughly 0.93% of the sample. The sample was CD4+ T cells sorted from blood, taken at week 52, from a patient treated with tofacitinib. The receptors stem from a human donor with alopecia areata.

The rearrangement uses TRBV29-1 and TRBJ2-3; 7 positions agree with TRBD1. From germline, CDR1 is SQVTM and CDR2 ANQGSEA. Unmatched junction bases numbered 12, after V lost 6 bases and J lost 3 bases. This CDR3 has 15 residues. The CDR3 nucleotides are TGCAGCGTGGGAAAGACAGGGCAATTGACAGATACGCAGTATTTT. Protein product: CSVGKTGQLTDTQYF.

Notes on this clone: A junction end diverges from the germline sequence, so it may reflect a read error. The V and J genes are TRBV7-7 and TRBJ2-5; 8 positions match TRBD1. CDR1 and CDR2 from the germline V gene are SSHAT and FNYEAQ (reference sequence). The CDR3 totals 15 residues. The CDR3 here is CASSTGQGLQETQYF. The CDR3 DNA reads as TGTGCTAGCAGCACCGGACAGGGCCTTCAAGAGACCCAGTACTTC.

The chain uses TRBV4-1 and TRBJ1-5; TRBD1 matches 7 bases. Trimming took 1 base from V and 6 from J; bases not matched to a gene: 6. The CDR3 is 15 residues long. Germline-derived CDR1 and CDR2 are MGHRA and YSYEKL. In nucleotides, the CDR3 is TGCGCCAGCAGCCAAGGAGGGGACAGAAGTCAGCCCCAGCATTTT. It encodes CASSQGGDRSQPQHF.

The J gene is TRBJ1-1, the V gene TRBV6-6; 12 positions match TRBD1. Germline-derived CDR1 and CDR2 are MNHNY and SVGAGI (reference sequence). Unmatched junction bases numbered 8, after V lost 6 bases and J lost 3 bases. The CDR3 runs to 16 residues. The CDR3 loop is CASRLRDRGQDTEAFF. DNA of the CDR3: TGTGCCAGCAGGCTCCGGGACAGGGGGCAAGACACTGAAGCTTTCTTT.

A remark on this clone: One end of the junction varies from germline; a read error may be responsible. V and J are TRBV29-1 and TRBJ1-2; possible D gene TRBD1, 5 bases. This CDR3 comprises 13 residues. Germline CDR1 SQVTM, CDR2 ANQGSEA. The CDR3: CSVDEVTGHHIAF. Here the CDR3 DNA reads TGCAGCGTTGATGAGGTCACAGGCCACCATATCGCCTTC.

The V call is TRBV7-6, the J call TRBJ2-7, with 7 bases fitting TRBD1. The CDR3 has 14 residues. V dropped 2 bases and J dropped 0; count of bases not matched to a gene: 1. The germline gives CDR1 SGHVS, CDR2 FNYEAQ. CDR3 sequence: CASSLTGDSYEQYF. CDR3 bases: TGTGCCAGCAGCTTAACAGGGGACTCCTACGAGCAGTACTTC.

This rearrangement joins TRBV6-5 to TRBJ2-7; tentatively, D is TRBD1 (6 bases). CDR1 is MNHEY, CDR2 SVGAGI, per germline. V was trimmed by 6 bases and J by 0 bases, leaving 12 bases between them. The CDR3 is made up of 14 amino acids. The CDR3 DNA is TGTGCCAGCAGCCGACAGGTGATCTCCTACGAGCAGTACTTC. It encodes CASSRQVISYEQYF.

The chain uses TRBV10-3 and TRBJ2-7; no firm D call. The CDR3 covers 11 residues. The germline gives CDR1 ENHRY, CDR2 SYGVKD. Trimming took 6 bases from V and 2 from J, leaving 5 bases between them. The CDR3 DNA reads TGTGCCATCAGAGGGACCTACGAGCAGTACTTC. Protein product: CAIRGTYEQYF.

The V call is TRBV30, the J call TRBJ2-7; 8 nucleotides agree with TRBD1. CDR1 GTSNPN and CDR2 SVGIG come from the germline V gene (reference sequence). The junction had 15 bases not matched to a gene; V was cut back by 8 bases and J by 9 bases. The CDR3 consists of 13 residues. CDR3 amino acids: CAGISSTGVAQYF. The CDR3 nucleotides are TGTGCCGGGATCTCCTCGACAGGGGTGGCGCAGTACTTC.

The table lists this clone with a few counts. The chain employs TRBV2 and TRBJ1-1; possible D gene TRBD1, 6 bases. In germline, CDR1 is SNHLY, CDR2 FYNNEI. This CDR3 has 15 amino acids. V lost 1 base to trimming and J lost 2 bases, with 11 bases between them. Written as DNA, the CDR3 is TGTGCCAGCAGTGAAGTGGCAGGGGCCAACACTGAAGCTTTCTTT. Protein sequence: CASSEVAGANTEAFF.

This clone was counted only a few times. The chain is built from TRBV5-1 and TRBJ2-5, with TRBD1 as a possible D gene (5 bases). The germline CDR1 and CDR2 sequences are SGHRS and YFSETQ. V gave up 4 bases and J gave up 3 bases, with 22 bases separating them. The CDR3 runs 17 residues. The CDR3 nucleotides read TGCGCCAGCAGCGGGGCGCTAGGAACAGGCCAAAAAGAGACCCAGTACTTC. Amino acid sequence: CASSGALGTGQKETQYF.

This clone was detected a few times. CDR3 nucleotides: TGTGCCAGCAGTGTCCACTACGAGCAGTACTTC. Its translation: CASSVHYEQYF. The rearrangement links TRBV2 to TRBJ2-7, with D hard to call. CDR3 length: 11 residues. With 4 bases removed from V and 3 bases from J, the gap between germline ends came to 4 bases. Germline CDR1 and CDR2: SNHLY and FYNNEI.

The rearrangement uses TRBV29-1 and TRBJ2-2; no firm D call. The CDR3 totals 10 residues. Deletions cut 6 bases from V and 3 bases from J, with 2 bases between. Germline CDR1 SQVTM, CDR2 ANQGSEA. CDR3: CSVDTGELFF. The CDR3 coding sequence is TGCAGCGTAGACACCGGGGAGCTGTTTTTT.

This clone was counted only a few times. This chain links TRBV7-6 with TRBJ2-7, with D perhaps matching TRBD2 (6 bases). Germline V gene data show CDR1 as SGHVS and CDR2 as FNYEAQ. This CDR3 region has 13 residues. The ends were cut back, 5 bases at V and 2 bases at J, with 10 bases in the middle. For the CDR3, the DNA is TGTGCCAGCAGCCTTGGAGGGACCTACGAGCAGTACTTC. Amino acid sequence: CASSLGGTYEQYF. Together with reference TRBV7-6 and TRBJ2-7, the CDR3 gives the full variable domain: GAGVSQSPRYKVTKRGQDVALRCDPISGHVSLYWYRQALGQGPEFLTYFNYEAQQDKSGLPNDRFSAERPEGSISTLTIQRTEQRDSAMYRCASSLGGTYEQYFGPGTRLTVT.

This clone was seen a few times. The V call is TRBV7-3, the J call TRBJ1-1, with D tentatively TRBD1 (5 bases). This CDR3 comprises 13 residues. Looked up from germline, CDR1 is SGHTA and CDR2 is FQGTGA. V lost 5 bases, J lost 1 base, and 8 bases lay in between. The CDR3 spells CASSTTANTEAFF. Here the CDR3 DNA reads TGTGCCAGCAGCACGACAGCGAACACTGAAGCTTTCTTT. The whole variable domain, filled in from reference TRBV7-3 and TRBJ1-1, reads GAGVSQTPSNKVTEKGKYVELRCDPISGHTALYWYRQSLGQGPEFLIYFQGTGAADDSGLPNDRFFAVRPEGSVSTLKIQRTERGDSAVYLCASSTTANTEAFFGQGTRLTVV.